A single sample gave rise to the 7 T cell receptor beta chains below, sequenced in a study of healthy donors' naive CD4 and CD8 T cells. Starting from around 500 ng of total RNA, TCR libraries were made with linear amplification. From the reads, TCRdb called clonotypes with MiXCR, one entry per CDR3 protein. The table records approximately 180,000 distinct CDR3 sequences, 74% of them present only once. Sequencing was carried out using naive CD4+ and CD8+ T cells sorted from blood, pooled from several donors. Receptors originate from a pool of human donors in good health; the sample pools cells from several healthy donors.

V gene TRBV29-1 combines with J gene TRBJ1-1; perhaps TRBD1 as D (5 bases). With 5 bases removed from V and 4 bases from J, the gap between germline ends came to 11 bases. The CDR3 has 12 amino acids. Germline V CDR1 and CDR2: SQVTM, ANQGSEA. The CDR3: CSVSEGCTEAFF. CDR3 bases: TGCAGCGTTTCGGAGGGGTGCACTGAAGCTTTCTTT.

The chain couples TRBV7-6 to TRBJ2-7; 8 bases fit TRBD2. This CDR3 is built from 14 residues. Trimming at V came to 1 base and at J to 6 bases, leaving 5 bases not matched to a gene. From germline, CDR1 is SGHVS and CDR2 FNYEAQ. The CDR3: CASSLEAGVTEQYF. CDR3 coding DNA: TGTGCCAGCAGCTTAGAAGCGGGGGTTACCGAGCAGTACTTC.

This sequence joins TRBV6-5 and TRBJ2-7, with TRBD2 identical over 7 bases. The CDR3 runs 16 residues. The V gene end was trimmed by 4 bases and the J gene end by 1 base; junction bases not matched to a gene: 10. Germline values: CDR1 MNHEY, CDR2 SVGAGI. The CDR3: CASSWLVGEGSYEQYF. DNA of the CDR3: TGTGCCAGCAGTTGGCTAGTCGGGGAGGGTTCCTACGAGCAGTACTTC.

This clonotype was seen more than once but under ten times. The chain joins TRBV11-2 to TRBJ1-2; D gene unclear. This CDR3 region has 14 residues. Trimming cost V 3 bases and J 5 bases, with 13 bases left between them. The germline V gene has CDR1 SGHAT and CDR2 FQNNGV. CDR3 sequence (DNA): TGTGCCAGCAGCTTGGAATTTGAGGCGTATGGCTACACCTTC. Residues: CASSLEFEAYGYTF.

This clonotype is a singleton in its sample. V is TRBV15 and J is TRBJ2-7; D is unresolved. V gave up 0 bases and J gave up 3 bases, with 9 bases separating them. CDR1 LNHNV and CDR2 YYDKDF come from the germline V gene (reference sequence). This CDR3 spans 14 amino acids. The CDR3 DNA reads TGTGCCACCAGCAGAGATTCTACCAGCTACGAGCAGTACTTC. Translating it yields CATSRDSTSYEQYF.

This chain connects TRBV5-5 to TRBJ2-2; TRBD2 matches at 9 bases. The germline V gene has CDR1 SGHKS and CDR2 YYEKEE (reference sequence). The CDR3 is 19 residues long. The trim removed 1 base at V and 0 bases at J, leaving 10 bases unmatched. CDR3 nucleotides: TGTGCCAGCAGCTTGCCTCACGCTAGCGGGGTTTCGAACACCGGGGAGCTGTTTTTT. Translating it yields CASSLPHASGVSNTGELFF.

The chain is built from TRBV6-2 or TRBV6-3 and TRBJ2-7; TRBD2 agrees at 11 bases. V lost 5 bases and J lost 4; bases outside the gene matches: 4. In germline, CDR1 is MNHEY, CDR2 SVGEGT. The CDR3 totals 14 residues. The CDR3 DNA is TGTGCCAGCAGTCCGCTAGCGGGAGGATACGAGCAGTACTTC. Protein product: CASSPLAGGYEQYF.